These T cell receptor beta chains were read from a single sample in a study of blood T cell repertoires in COVID-19. Data came from immunoSEQ multiplex PCR; TCRdb stores just in-frame clones and leaves some out. This sample has 110,000 to 150,000 clones, with about 80% found just once. The sample was peripheral blood. These TCRs come from a human donor in a cohort sampled during active COVID-19. CDR3s include the opening cysteine and the closing phenylalanine or tryptophan. A D gene is named only where the DNA matches it firmly. Size is omitted from some rows. Given values are once, few, many or a class for expanded clones.

TRBD1 TRBJ2-7 . TRBV5-5 TGTGCCAGCAGCGGCCCCAGGGACAGCCGCTCCTACGAGCAGTACTTC CASSGPRDSRSYEQYF
. TRBJ2-4 . TRBV20-1 TGCAGTGCTAGTCCTCCGGCAGCGGCCAAAAACATTCAGTACTTC CSASPPAAAKNIQYF
TRBD1 TRBJ1-5 . TRBV19 TGTGCCAGTAGACCCGGGACAGGGATTGTTAGCAATCAGCCCCAGCATTTT CASRPGTGIVSNQPQHF
TRBD1 TRBJ2-4 few TRBV5-4 TGTGCCAGCAGCTTGTTGGAACAGGGGAGCATTCAGTACTTC CASSLLEQGSIQYF
TRBD1 TRBJ2-1 . TRBV5-3 TGTGCCAGAAGCTACAACCCGGGACAGGAGTACAATGAGCAGTTCTTC CARSYNPGQEYNEQFF
TRBD1 TRBJ1-2 once TRBV11-2 TGTGCCAGCAGCTTAGTTAGGGGACAGGGGCGTTATGGCTACACCTTC CASSLVRGQGRYGYTF
TRBD1 TRBJ2-5 . TRBV7-2 TGTGCCAGCCGGAGGACGGGACAGAAAGAGACCCAGTACTTC CASRRTGQKETQYF
TRBD2 TRBJ2-1 . TRBV7-7 TGTGCTAGCAGTCACCTAGCGGGGGTGAACTACAATGAGCAGTTCTTC CASSHLAGVNYNEQFF
TRBD1 TRBJ2-7 . TRBV5-4 TGTGCCAGCAGCTTACAGGGGGTGGTACCCGCCTACGAGCAGTACTTC CASSLQGVVPAYEQYF
TRBD2 TRBJ2-1 . TRBV5-1 TGCGCCAGCAGCTTCTCTAGCGGGGGTGCCAATGAGCAGTTCTTC CASSFSSGGANEQFF
TRBD1 TRBJ2-7 . TRBV19 TGTGCCACCACCCGGACAGGCGCTACCTACGAGCAGTACTTC CATTRTGATYEQYF
. TRBJ2-1 . TRBV5-1 TGCGCCAGCAGCTTCCTCCACGGTCTGAGCTCCTACAATGAGCAGTTCTTC CASSFLHGLSSYNEQFF
. TRBJ2-3 . TRBV4-1 TGCGCCAGCAGCCAACCTACAGGGACAGATACGCAGTATTTT CASSQPTGTDTQYF
. TRBJ2-7 . TRBV5-1 TGCGCCAGCAGCTTAACAGGGTACGAGCAGTACTTC CASSLTGYEQYF
TRBD1 TRBJ1-6 . TRBV16 TGTGCCAGCAGCGACGACAGGGGGCGGGTGCTCCCCTCACCCCTCCACTTT CASSDDRGRVLPSPLHF
TRBD1 TRBJ2-7 . TRBV28 TGTGCCAGCAGTTTCCCGGGACAGGCTCTTTACGAGCAGTACTTC CASSFPGQALYEQYF
. TRBJ2-1 . TRBV12-5 TGTGCTAGTGCTCTCCCTCAGGCTCCCTACAATGAGCAGTTCTTC CASALPQAPYNEQFF
TRBD1 TRBJ1-1 . TRBV5-1 TGCGCCAGCAGCCTGGGGACAGGGGGGCGCACTGAAGCTTTCTTT CASSLGTGGRTEAFF
TRBD1 TRBJ2-1 . TRBV19 TGTGCCAGTAGTATTAAGACAGGGGGACGGGAGAATGAGCAGTTCTTC CASSIKTGGRENEQFF
TRBD1 TRBJ1-2 . TRBV12-5 TGTGCTAGTGGTTTGGTACGATTGGGACAGCATAACTATGGCTACACCTTC CASGLVRLGQHNYGYTF
TRBD1 TRBJ1-1 . TRBV6-5 TGTGCCGGCAGTCCCGGGACAGGGGGATCAGCTTTCTTT CAGSPGTGGSAFF
. TRBJ1-2 . TRBV6-5 TGTGCCAGCACCCAAAGTCCAGGGAGGTATGGCTACACCTTC CASTQSPGRYGYTF
TRBD1 TRBJ2-7 . TRBV5-1 TGCGCCAGCAGCTTGGGGGACAGGCTGATCACCTACGAGCAGTACTTC CASSLGDRLITYEQYF
. TRBJ2-7 few TRBV19 TGTGCCAGTAGTATAGGAGCGTCAGGGGAGTACGAGCAGTACTTC CASSIGASGEYEQYF
. TRBJ2-5 once TRBV5-5 TGTGCCAGCAGCTCGCAAGAGACCCAGTACTTC CASSSQETQYF
. TRBJ1-1 . TRBV9 TGTGCCAGCAGCGTAGGGCAGGGGCTGGAGAACACTGAAGCTTTCTTT CASSVGQGLENTEAFF
TRBD1 TRBJ1-1 . TRBV5-1 TGCGCCAGCAGCCCGGCGACAGGGGGGAACACTGAAGCTTTCTTT CASSPATGGNTEAFF
. TRBJ1-3 . TRBV3-1/TRBV3-2 TGTGCCAGCAGACCGAGGGGGGGAAGTGGAAACACCATATATTTT CASRPRGGSGNTIYF